This T cell receptor (beta chain) was sequenced during a study of shared T cell receptors in the human thymus. Clones were sequenced by immunoSEQ multiplex PCR, and TCRdb holds only the in-frame ones, with some missing. The data contain 700,000 or so clones, 80% to 90% of them seen just once; the ten biggest clones take up roughly 0.01%. The CDR3 is made up of 18 amino acids. Germline V gene data show CDR1 as LGHNA and CDR2 as YSLEER. After removal of 3 bases from V and 3 bases from J, the junction contained 11 bases not matched to a gene. The sample was also reused in another study, on human thymus T cells. From that second work: Samples came from healthy Finnish infants during open corrective cardiac surgery. The thymus was resected at corrective cardiac surgery. What appeared biased in thymic and blood repertoires was the usage of V and J genes. There were highly overlapping thymic repertoires among unrelated individuals, as related research reported.

The sequence came from a girl under three years old with a congenital heart defect. The J gene is TRBJ2-1, the V gene TRBV4-3; 10 bases line up with TRBD2. Material for sequencing was thymocytes. CDR3 nucleotides: TGCGCCAGCAGCCAGGGTTTTAGCGGGGGGCCCTTCTACAATGAGCAGTTCTTC. It is translated as CASSQGFSGGPFYNEQFF.